The source of this T cell receptor (beta chain) is a study of blood T cell repertoires in COVID-19. Study-wide context: Samples representing acute and convalescent COVID-19 were sourced from the United States, Italy and Spain.

Produced via immunoSEQ multiplex PCR; TCRdb's table is partial and in-frame only. The table shows around 140,000 clones, with around 90% occurring only once. Germline V gene data show CDR1 as MNHNS and CDR2 as SASEGT. V lost 1 base and J 2 bases, leaving 8 bases between the germline ends. The CDR3 is made up of 14 amino acids. Sample: peripheral blood. The TCR originated in a woman aged 50 to 60 with acute or convalescent COVID-19. The rearrangement uses TRBV6-1 and TRBJ2-5; D gene uncertain. CDR3 region: CASSEVGAQETQYF. Written as DNA, the CDR3 is TGTGCCAGCAGTGAAGTCGGAGCACAAGAGACCCAGTACTTC.